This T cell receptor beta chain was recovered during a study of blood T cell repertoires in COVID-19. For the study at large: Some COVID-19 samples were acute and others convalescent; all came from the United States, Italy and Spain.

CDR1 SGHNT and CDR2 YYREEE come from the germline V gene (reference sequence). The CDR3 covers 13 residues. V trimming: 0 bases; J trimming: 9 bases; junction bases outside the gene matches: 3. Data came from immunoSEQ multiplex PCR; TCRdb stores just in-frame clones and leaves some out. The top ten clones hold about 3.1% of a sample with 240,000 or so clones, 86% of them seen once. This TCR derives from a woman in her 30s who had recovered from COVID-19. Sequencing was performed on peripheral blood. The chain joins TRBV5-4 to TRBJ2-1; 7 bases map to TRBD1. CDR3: CASSLERDSEQFF. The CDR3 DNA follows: TGTGCCAGCAGCTTGGAACGGGACAGTGAGCAGTTCTTC.